This T cell receptor beta chain originates from a study of metastatic and nonmetastatic thyroid tumors. Study context: For malignant and benign thyroid patients, tumor or nodule tissue and blood were the sources whose repertoires were compared.

Methods used by the authors: CDR3 was compared across clinicopathological groups, and the resulting differences were used to build a distant-metastasis classifier for papillary thyroid cancer. TCRdb re-called the PCR reads through MiXCR. TCRdb, not the original authors, processed these V and J calls. The sample shows 24,000 or so clones, around 20% of them seen only once. In its sample, this clone was seen many times. Its antigen is unidentified. Thyroid surgery was performed in patients who had received no treatment beforehand. Study-level points and caveats: According to reports, the diversity of TCR beta was significantly higher in malignant thyroid tumors than in benign nodules, and this held in both blood and tumor samples.

The V segment lost 3 bases and the J segment 5 bases; nucleotides outside the gene matches: 12. The CDR3 runs to 19 residues. The germline V gene encodes CDR1 SGDLS and CDR2 YYNGEE. This receptor was obtained from a female donor with papillary thyroid cancer or a benign thyroid nodule (not recorded which). Some clones in this sample may be carry-over from other donors' samples. V and J are TRBV9 and TRBJ2-2; 14 nucleotides agree with TRBD2. Material for sequencing was blood. CDR3: CASSEHGTSGSGKTGELFF. CDR3 DNA sequence: TGTGCCAGCAGCGAGCACGGGACTAGCGGGAGTGGTAAGACCGGGGAGCTGTTTTTT.